One and the same sample provided the 17 T cell receptor beta chains below, sequenced in a study of Ad26.COV2.S vaccination and SARS-CoV-2 variants. Treatment specified: around 19 received Ad26.COV2.S at low or high dose, single or two shots; 5 received placebo; per-sample allocation not given. Sampling was done on day 63 after the first vaccine or placebo injection. Repertoires were generated with immunoSEQ multiplex PCR, while TCRdb's copy carries only in-frame clones and drops some. There are approximately 300,000 clones in the sample; around four fifths occur only once, and 2% to 2.5% lies in the top ten. Sequenced here: peripheral blood, sampled in a trial of Ad26.COV2.S vaccine versus placebo. The receptors here all came from a person aged 18-65 years who received the Ad26.COV2.S COVID-19 vaccine or a placebo.

The gene calls are TRBV5-4 and TRBJ2-7, with D maybe TRBD1 (6 bases). This CDR3 comprises 15 residues. Trimming removed 3 bases at V and 2 bases at J, with 15 bases between. The germline V gene has CDR1 SGHNT and CDR2 YYREEE (reference sequence). CDR3: CASSSSDRTAYEQYF. CDR3 coding DNA: TGTGCCAGCAGCTCCTCAGACAGGACCGCCTACGAGCAGTACTTC.

This rearrangement joins TRBV27 to TRBJ2-1; D not certain. V was cut by 1 base and J by 0 bases, with 7 bases left in between. The germline CDR1 and CDR2 sequences are MNHEY and SMNVEV (reference sequence). This CDR3 contains 15 residues. For the CDR3, the DNA is TGTGCCAGCAGTTTATGGGCAGCCTCCTACAATGAGCAGTTCTTC. Translated, it gives CASSLWAASYNEQFF.

The chain combines TRBV5-4 with TRBJ2-2; 9 bases align to TRBD1. The ends lost 4 bases at V and 5 bases at J; junction bases unmatched: 9. The germline V gene has CDR1 SGHNT and CDR2 YYREEE (reference sequence). CDR3 length: 16 amino acids. CDR3: CASSPWDRARTGELFF. The CDR3 DNA reads TGTGCCAGCAGCCCCTGGGACAGGGCCCGAACCGGGGAGCTGTTTTTT.

In this sample, this clone turned up once. The genes are TRBV3-1 (or the pseudogene TRBV3-2) and TRBJ2-3; TRBD2 is a possible D gene (6 bases). The V gene's germline CDR1 is LGHDT and CDR2 YNNKEL (reference sequence). The CDR3 extends over 15 amino acids. The V end was cut by 3 bases, the J end by 8 bases, with 18 bases between. The CDR3 nucleotides are TGTGCCAGCAGCCAGTTCAACGGGGGACTTGGTACGCAGTATTTT. Its translation: CASSQFNGGLGTQYF.

The V call is TRBV3-1 (or the pseudogene TRBV3-2), the J call TRBJ1-3; D unclear. Trimming left V 4 bases short and J 3 bases short, with 16 bases between. This CDR3 region has 16 residues. The germline V gene has CDR1 LGHDT and CDR2 YNNKEL (reference sequence). The CDR3 region is CASSPPSSGNGNTIYF. The CDR3 DNA is TGTGCCAGCAGCCCCCCGAGTTCCGGGAATGGAAACACCATATATTTT.

The sample holds a few counts of this clone. The V call is TRBV7-2, the J call TRBJ1-2, with D perhaps matching TRBD1 (6 bases). Between the trimmed V and J ends, which lost 1 base and 8 bases, there was a span of 14 bases. This CDR3 is built from 14 residues. Germline values: CDR1 SGHTA, CDR2 FQGNSA. The CDR3 nucleotides read TGTGCCAGCAGCTTAGTAGGGCAGGGGAACGGCTACACCTTC. Amino acids: CASSLVGQGNGYTF.

The chain uses TRBV20-1 and TRBJ1-5, with D perhaps TRBD1 (6 bases). V was pared by 3 bases and J by 3 bases, with 12 bases between. Germline V gene sequence: CDR1 DFQATT, CDR2 SNEGSKA (reference sequence). The CDR3 is 14 amino acids. In DNA form, the CDR3 reads TGCAGTGCTAGTCAGGGGATAGACAATCAGCCCCAGCATTTT. Amino acid sequence: CSASQGIDNQPQHF.

This chain uses TRBV27 with TRBJ2-5; 8 bases match TRBD2. This CDR3 comprises 14 residues. The germline V gene has CDR1 MNHEY and CDR2 SMNVEV (reference sequence). V shed 6 bases, J shed 5 bases, and the junction held 8 bases outside the gene matches. DNA for the CDR3: TGTGCCAGCAGCCAAGCGGGGGCGGGGGAGACCCAGTACTTC. Its translation is CASSQAGAGETQYF.

This rearrangement joins TRBV19 to TRBJ1-2; possible D gene TRBD1, 6 bases. Germline V gene data show CDR1 as LNHDA and CDR2 as SQIVND (reference sequence). Trimming stripped 7 bases from V and 1 base from J, with 22 bases between. This CDR3 region has 17 residues. For the CDR3, the DNA is TGTGCCAGTATTAATAGCGGCAGGACAGTCCTTAACTATGGCTACACCTTC. Translating it yields CASINSGRTVLNYGYTF.

The V gene is TRBV28, the J gene TRBJ1-2; TRBD1 agrees at 7 bases. Germline CDR1 reads MDHEN; CDR2 reads SYDVKM. J lost 4 bases, V lost 8 bases, and 13 bases had no gene match. There are 15 residues in the CDR3. CDR3 loop: CASGGTALVPYGYTF. The CDR3 DNA reads as TGTGCCAGCGGTGGGACAGCCCTAGTCCCCTATGGCTACACCTTC.

As regards this clone: The identical CDR3 is also encoded by other nucleotide sequences in the sample. V usage is TRBV19 and J usage is TRBJ2-1; perhaps TRBD1 as D (5 bases). The V gene lost 5 bases and the J gene lost 0 bases, with 8 bases spanning the gap. The germline gives CDR1 LNHDA, CDR2 SQIVND (reference sequence). CDR3 length: 14 residues. CDR3: CASSPQGSYNEQFF. CDR3 nucleotides: TGTGCCAGTAGTCCGCAGGGCTCCTACAATGAGCAGTTCTTC.

The table lists this clone with a count of one. This sequence joins TRBV18 and TRBJ1-6; D gene unclear. The germline V and J ends were trimmed by 2 bases and 0 bases, with 8 bases remaining between them. The CDR3 runs 16 residues. The germline V gene encodes CDR1 KGHSH and CDR2 LQKENI. CDR3 residues: CASSPSSSSYNSPLHF. The CDR3 DNA sequence: TGTGCCAGCTCACCAAGCAGTAGCTCCTATAATTCACCCCTCCACTTT.

J is TRBJ2-2 and V is TRBV2; no clear D gene. V was shortened by 2 bases and J by 0 bases, with 1 base between the two germline ends. Germline CDR1 SNHLY, CDR2 FYNNEI. The length of the CDR3 is 13 residues. The DNA for the CDR3 is TGTGCCAGCAGTGAACCGAACACCGGGGAGCTGTTTTTT. This codes for CASSEPNTGELFF.

This clone was recorded a few times. This chain joins TRBV3-1 (or the pseudogene TRBV3-2) and TRBJ1-1; D is perhaps TRBD1 (5 bases). V lost 4 bases and J 1 base, leaving 10 bases between the germline ends. The CDR3 runs to 14 residues. Germline V gene data show CDR1 as LGHDT and CDR2 as YNNKEL (reference sequence). The chain's CDR3 is CASSRWQGNTEAFF. For the CDR3, the DNA is TGTGCCAGCAGCCGATGGCAGGGGAACACTGAAGCTTTCTTT.

This clone has only a few counts. The chain joins TRBV12-3 or TRBV12-4 to TRBJ2-7; no clear D. V was clipped by 3 bases and J by 3 bases, with 6 bases between them. The CDR3 loop spans 12 amino acids. The CDR3 protein is CASSFRSYEQYF. DNA for the CDR3: TGTGCCAGCAGTTTTCGGAGCTACGAGCAGTACTTC.

The genes are TRBV6-5 and TRBJ2-3; TRBD1 agrees at 10 bases. CDR1 and CDR2 (germline): MNHEY, SVGAGI. The CDR3 is 16 residues long. Trimming took 2 bases from V and 3 from J; bases not matched to a gene: 5. The CDR3 coding sequence is TGTGCCAGCAGTTACCTAGGACAGGGGGAGACAGATACGCAGTATTTT. It codes for CASSYLGQGETDTQYF.

The chain is built from TRBV4-2 and TRBJ1-1, with D maybe TRBD1 (6 bases). The CDR3 totals 13 residues. V lost 1 base and J lost 6, with 9 bases in between. CDR1 is LGHNA and CDR2 is YNFKEQ in the germline V gene. CDR3 region: CASSQGQGPEAFF. The CDR3 DNA is TGTGCCAGCAGCCAAGGTCAGGGGCCTGAAGCTTTCTTT.